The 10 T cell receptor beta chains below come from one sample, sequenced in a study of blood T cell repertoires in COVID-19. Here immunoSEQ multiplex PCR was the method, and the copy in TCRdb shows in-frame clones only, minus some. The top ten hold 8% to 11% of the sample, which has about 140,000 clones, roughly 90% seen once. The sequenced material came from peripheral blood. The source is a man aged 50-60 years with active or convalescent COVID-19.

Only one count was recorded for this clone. The CDR3 is CASSQDHRQGGQPQHF. The CDR3 nucleotides are TGCGCCAGCAGCCAAGATCACCGACAGGGTGGACAGCCCCAGCATTTT. J is TRBJ1-5 and V is TRBV4-1, with 7 bases fitting TRBD1. Germline trimming cut 0 bases from V and 7 bases from J; bases unmatched to any gene: 9. The CDR3 sequence is 16 residues long. Germline V lookup: CDR1 MGHRA, CDR2 YSYEKL.

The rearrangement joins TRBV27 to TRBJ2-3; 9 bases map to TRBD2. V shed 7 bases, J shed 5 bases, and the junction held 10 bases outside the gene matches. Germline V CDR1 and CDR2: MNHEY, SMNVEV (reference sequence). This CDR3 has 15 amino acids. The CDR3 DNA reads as TGTGCCAGCAACCGGGCGGGGGGGGCGCGAGATACGCAGTATTTT. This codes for CASNRAGGARDTQYF.

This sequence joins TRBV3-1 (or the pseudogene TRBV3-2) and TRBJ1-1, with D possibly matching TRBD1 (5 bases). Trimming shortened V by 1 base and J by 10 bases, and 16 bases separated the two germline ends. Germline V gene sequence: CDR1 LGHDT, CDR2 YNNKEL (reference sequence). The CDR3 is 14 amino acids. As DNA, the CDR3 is TGTGCCAGCAGCCAAGTAGGCAGGGAAGAATCAGCTTTCTTT. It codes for CASSQVGREESAFF.

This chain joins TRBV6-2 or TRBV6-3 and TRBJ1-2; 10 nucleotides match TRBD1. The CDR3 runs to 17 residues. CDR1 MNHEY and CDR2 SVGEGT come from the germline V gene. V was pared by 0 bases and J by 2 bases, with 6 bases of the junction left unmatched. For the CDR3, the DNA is TGTGCCAGCAGTTACTCGACGGGACAGGGGTTAAACTATGGCTACACCTTC. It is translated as CASSYSTGQGLNYGYTF.

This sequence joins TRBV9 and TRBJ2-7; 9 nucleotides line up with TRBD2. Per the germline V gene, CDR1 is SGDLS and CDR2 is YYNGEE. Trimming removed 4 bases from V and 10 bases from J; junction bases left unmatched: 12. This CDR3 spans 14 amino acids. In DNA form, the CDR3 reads TGTGCCAGCAGCAGACTAGCGGAAGCCCGGGAACAGTACTTC. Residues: CASSRLAEAREQYF.

CDR3 DNA sequence: TGTGCCAGCTCACCCTCGGGGGTCGGGGAGCTGTTTTTT. Amino acid sequence: CASSPSGVGELFF. The J gene is TRBJ2-2, the V gene TRBV18, with D perhaps matching TRBD2 (6 bases). Germline CDR1 reads KGHSH; CDR2 reads LQKENI. V dropped 3 bases and J dropped 7 bases, with 9 bases sitting between them. This CDR3 has 13 residues.

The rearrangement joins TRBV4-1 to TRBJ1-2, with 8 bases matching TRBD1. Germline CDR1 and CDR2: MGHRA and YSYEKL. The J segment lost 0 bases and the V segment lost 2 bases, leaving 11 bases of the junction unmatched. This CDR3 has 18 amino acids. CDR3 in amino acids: CASSQPRQGTKTNYGYTF. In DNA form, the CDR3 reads TGCGCCAGCAGCCAACCTAGACAGGGGACAAAGACTAACTATGGCTACACCTTC.

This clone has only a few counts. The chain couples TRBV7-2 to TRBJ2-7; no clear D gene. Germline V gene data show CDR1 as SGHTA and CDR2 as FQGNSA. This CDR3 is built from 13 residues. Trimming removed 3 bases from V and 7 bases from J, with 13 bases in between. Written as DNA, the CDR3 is TGTGCCAGCAGCTTCCCCCCGGCGAGGGAGCAGTACTTC. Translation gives CASSFPPAREQYF.

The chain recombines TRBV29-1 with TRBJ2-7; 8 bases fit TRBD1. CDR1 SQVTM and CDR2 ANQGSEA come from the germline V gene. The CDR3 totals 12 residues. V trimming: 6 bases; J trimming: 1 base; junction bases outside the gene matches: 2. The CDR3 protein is CSVGQGSYEQYF. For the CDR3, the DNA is TGCAGCGTAGGACAGGGATCCTACGAGCAGTACTTC.

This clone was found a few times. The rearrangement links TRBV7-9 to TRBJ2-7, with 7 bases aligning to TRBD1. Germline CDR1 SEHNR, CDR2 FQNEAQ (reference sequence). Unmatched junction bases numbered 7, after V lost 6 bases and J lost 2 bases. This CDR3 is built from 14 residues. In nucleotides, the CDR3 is TGTGCCAGCAGATCGGACAGGAAACCCTACGAGCAGTACTTC. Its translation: CASRSDRKPYEQYF.